The sequence of this TCR beta chain was determined in a study of shared clonotypes between healthy human individuals. Study outcomes and limitations: Tissues were not sampled, only blood, and their repertoires likely differ. Incomplete sequencing of sorted subsets was indicated by rarefaction despite large depth.

This CDR3 is 15 amino acids long. In germline, CDR1 is MNHNS, CDR2 SASEGT. With V trimmed by 6 bases and J by 5 bases, 11 bases remained unmatched. The study ran the assay at deep level. Sequencing was performed with immunoSEQ multiplex PCR; in TCRdb, only in-frame clones are kept and a portion is missing. The table records about 1.5 million clones, 95% to 99% of them present only once. With respect to this clone: Its antigen is not known.

The sample taken for sequencing was naive CD4+ T cells sorted from blood. Subset reported: CD45RA+ positively selected. This TCR was recovered from a man younger than 45 in good health. The chain uses TRBV6-1 and TRBJ2-5; 8 bases are shared with TRBD2. CDR3 protein: CASRVTSGWGETQYF. CDR3 coding DNA: TGTGCCAGCAGGGTCACTAGCGGTTGGGGGGAGACCCAGTACTTC.